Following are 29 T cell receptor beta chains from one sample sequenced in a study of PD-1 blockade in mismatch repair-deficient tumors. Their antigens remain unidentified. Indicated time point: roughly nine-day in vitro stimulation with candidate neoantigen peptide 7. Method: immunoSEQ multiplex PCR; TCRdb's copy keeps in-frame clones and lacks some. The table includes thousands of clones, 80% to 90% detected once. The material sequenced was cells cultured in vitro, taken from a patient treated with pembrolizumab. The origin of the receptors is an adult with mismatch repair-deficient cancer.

CDR3 residues: CASTLGSWEATQYF. The CDR3 DNA sequence: TGTGCCAGCACCTTAGGGTCGTGGGAGGCGACCCAGTACTTC. V is TRBV2 and J is TRBJ2-5; the D gene is possibly TRBD2 (6 bases). This CDR3 is built from 14 residues. Germline values: CDR1 SNHLY, CDR2 FYNNEI. V was shortened by 7 bases and J by 7 bases, with 19 bases between the two germline ends.

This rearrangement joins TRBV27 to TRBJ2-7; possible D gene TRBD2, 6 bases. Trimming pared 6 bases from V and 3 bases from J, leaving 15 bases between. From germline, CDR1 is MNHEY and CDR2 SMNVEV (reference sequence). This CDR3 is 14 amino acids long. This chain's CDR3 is CASRPFWGGYEQYF. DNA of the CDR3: TGTGCCAGCAGGCCCTTTTGGGGAGGCTACGAGCAGTACTTC.

Written as DNA, the CDR3 is TGTGCCAGCAGCACTACTAGCGGGAGACAAGAGACCCAGTACTTC. It translates to CASSTTSGRQETQYF. The chain carries TRBV7-7 and TRBJ2-5, with 11 nucleotides matching TRBD2. Germline CDR1 and CDR2: SSHAT and FNYEAQ (reference sequence). This CDR3 region has 15 residues. V gave up 5 bases and J gave up 2 bases; unmatched junction bases: 4.

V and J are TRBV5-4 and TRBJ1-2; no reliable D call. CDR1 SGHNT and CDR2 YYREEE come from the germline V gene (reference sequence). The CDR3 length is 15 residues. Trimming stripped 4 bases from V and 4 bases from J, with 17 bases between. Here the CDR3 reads CASSIPTKGAYGYTF. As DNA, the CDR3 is TGTGCCAGCAGCATACCGACAAAGGGTGCCTATGGCTACACCTTC.

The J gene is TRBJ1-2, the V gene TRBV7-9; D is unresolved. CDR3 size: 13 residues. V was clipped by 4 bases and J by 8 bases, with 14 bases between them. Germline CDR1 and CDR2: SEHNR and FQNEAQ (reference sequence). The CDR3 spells CASSSLLDKGYTF. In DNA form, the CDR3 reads TGTGCCAGCAGCTCCCTCCTTGACAAAGGCTACACCTTC. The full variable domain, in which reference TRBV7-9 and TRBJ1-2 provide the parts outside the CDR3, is DTGVSQNPRHKITKRGQNVTFRCDPISEHNRLYWYRQTLGQGPEFLTYFQNEAQLEKSRLLSDRFSAERPKGSFSTLEIQRTEQGDSAMYLCASSSLLDKGYTFGSGTRLTVV.

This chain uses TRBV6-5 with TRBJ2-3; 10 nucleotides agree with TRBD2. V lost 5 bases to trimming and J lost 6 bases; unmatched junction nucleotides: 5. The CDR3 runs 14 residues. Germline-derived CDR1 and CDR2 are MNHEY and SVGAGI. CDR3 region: CASSALAGVDTQYF. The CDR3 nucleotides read TGTGCCAGCAGTGCTCTAGCGGGAGTTGATACGCAGTATTTT.

The CDR3 nucleotides are TGCGCCAGCACTTGGAACACCGGGGAGCTGTTTTTT. Its protein product is CASTWNTGELFF. The chain uses TRBV5-1 and TRBJ2-2; D is undetermined. V shed 6 bases and J shed 1 base, with 4 bases lying between them. Germline lookup yields CDR1 SGHRS and CDR2 YFSETQ. The CDR3 totals 12 residues. Combining the CDR3 with reference TRBV5-1 and TRBJ2-2 gives the whole variable domain KAGVTQTPRYLIKTRGQQVTLSCSPISGHRSVSWYQQTPGQGLQFLFEYFSETQRNKGNFPGRFSGRQFSNSRSEMNVSTLELGDSALYLCASTWNTGELFFGEGSRLTVL.

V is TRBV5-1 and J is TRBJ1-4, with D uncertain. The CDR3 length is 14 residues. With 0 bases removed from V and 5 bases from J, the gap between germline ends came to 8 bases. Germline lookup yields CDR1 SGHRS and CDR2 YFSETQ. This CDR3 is CASSLAQLNEKLFF. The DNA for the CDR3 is TGCGCCAGCAGCTTGGCTCAGCTAAATGAAAAACTGTTTTTT.

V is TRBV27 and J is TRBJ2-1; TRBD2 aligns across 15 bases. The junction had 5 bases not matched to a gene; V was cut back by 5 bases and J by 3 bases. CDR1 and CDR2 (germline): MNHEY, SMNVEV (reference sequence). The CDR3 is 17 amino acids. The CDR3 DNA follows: TGTGCCAGCAGTCGGACTAGCGGGAGGGCCCTCTACAATGAGCAGTTCTTC. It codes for CASSRTSGRALYNEQFF.

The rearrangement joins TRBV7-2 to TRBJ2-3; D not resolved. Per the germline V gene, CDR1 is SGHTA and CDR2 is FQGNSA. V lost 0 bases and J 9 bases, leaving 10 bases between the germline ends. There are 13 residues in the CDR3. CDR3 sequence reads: CASSLATADTQYF. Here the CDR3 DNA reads TGTGCCAGCAGCTTAGCGACGGCGGACACGCAGTATTTT.

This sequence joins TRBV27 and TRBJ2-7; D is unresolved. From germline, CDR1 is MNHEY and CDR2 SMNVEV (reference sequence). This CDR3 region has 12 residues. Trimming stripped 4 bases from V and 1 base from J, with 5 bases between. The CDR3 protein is CASSWGSYEQYF. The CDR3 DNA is TGTGCCAGCAGTTGGGGATCCTACGAGCAGTACTTC.

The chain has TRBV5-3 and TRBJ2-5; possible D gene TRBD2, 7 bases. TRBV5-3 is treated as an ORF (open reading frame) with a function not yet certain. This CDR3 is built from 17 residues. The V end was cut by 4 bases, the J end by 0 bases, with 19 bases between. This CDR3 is CARSDGGAPLYQETQYF. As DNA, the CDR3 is TGTGCCAGAAGCGATGGGGGGGCCCCTCTGTACCAAGAGACCCAGTACTTC.

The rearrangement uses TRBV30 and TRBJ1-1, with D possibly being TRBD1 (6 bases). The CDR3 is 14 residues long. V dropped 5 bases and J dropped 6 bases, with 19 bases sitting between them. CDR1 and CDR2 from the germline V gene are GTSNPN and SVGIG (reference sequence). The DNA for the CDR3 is TGTGCCTGGCGTATCCCGGGACAAAGTCCTGAAGCTTTCTTT. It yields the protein CAWRIPGQSPEAFF.

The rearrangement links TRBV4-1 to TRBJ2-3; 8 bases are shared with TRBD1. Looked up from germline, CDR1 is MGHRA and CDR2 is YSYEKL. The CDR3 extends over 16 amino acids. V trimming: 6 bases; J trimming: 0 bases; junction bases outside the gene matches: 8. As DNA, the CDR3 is TGCGCCAGCAGACGGACCCGACAGGGGAGCACAGATACGCAGTATTTT. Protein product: CASRRTRQGSTDTQYF.

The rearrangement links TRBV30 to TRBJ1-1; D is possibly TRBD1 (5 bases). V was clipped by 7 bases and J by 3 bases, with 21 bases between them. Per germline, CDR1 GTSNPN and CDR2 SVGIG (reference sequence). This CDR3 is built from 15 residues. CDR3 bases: TGTGCCTCAGCCCGGGCCTGGGGCTTGGACACTGAAGCTTTCTTT. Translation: CASARAWGLDTEAFF.

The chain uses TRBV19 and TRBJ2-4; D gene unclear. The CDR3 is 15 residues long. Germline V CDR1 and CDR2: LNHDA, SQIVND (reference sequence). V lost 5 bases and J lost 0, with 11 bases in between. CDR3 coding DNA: TGTGCCAGTAGTCCCGTCTTAATAGCCAAAAACATTCAGTACTTC. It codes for CASSPVLIAKNIQYF.

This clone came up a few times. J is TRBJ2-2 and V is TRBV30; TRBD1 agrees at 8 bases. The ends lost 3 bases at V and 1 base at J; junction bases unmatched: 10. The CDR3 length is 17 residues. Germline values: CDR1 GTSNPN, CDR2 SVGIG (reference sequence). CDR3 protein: CAWSGLMDRENTGELFF. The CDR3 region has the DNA TGTGCCTGGAGCGGGCTAATGGACAGGGAGAACACCGGGGAGCTGTTTTTT.

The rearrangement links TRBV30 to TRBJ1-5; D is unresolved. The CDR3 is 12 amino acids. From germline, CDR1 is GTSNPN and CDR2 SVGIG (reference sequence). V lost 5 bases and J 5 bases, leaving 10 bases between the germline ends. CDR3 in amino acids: CAWGKVDQPQHF. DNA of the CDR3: TGTGCCTGGGGGAAGGTCGATCAGCCCCAGCATTTT.

Written as DNA, the CDR3 is TGTGCCAGCAGCGCGGAAGGACGAGCGGGGAGCTATGGCTACACCTTC. Translating it yields CASSAEGRAGSYGYTF. The chain joins TRBV11-3 to TRBJ1-2, with D unresolved. The CDR3 has 16 residues. CDR1 is SGHNT and CDR2 is YENEEA in the germline V gene. V was trimmed by 5 bases and J by 4 bases, leaving 20 bases between them.

The CDR3 here is CASSFEGARDEKLFF. DNA of the CDR3: TGTGCCAGTAGTTTTGAGGGGGCCAGGGATGAAAAACTGTTTTTT. This chain joins TRBV19 and TRBJ1-4; 7 bases are a match to TRBD1. V was pared by 5 bases and J by 6 bases, with 9 bases of the junction left unmatched. This CDR3 spans 15 amino acids. Looked up from germline, CDR1 is LNHDA and CDR2 is SQIVND (reference sequence).

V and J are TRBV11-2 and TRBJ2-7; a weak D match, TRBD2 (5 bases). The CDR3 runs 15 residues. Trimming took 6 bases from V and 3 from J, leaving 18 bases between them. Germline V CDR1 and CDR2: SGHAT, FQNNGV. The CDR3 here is CASRTLRGSRYEQYF. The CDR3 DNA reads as TGTGCCAGCAGAACTCTCCGGGGAAGTCGCTACGAGCAGTACTTC.

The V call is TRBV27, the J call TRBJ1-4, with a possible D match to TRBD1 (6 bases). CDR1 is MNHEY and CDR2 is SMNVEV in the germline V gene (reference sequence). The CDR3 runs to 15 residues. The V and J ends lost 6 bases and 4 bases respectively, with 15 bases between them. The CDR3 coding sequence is TGTGCCAGCAGCCAAGGGGGGTTTTTTAATGAAAAACTGTTTTTT. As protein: CASSQGGFFNEKLFF.

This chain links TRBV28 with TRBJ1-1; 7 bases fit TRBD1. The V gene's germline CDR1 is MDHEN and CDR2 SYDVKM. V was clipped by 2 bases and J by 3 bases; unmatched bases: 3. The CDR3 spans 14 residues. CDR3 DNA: TGTGCCAGCAGTTTAGAAGGGGGCTACACTGAAGCTTTCTTT. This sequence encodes CASSLEGGYTEAFF.

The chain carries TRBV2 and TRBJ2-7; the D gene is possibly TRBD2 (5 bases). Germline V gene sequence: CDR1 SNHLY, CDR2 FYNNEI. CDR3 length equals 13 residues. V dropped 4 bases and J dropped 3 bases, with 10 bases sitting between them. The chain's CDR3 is CASSAGLFYEQYF. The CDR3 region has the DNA TGTGCCAGCAGTGCCGGACTTTTCTACGAGCAGTACTTC.

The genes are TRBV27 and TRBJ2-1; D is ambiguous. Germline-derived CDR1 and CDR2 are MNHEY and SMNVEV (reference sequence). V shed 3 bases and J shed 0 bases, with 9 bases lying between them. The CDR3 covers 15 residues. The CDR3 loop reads CASSFEAPSYNEQFF. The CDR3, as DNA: TGTGCCAGCAGTTTTGAGGCGCCCTCCTACAATGAGCAGTTCTTC.

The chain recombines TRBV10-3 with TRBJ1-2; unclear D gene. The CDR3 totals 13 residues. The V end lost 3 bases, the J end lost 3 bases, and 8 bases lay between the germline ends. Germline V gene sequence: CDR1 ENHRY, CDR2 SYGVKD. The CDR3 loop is CAISDLGYYGYTF. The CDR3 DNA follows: TGTGCCATCAGTGATCTGGGTTACTATGGCTACACCTTC.

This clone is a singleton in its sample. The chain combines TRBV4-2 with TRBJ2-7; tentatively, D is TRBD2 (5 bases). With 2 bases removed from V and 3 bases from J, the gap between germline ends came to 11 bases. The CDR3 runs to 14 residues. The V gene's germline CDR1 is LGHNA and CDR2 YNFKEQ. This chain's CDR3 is CASSQKSSDYEQYF. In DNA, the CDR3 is TGTGCCAGCAGCCAAAAAAGTAGCGACTACGAGCAGTACTTC.

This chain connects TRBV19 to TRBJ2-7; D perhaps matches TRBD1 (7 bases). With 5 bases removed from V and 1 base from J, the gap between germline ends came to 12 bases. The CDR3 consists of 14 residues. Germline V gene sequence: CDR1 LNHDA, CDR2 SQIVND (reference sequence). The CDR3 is CASSGRGVSYEQYF. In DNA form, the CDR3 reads TGTGCCAGTAGTGGCAGGGGGGTATCCTACGAGCAGTACTTC.

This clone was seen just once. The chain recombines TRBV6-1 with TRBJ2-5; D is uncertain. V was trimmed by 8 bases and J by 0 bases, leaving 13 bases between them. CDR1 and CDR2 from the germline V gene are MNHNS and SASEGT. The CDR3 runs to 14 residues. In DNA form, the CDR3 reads TGTGCCAGCGGTTTCAGTGGGTACCAAGAGACCCAGTACTTC. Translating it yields CASGFSGYQETQYF.